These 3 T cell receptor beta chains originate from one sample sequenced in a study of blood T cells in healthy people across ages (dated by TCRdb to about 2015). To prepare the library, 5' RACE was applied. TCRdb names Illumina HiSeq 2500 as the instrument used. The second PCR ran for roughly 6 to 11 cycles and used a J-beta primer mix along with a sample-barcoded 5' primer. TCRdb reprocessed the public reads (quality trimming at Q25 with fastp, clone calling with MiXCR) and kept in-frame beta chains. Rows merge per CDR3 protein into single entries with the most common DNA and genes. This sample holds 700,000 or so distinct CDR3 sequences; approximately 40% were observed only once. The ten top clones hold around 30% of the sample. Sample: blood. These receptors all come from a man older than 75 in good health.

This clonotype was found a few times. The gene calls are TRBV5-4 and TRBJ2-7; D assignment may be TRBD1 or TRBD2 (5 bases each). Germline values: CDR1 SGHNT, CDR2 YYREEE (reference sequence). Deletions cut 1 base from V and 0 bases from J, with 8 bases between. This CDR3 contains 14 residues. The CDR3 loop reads CASSLRGVSYEQYF. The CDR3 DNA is TGTGCCAGCAGCTTGAGGGGAGTCTCCTACGAGCAGTACTTC. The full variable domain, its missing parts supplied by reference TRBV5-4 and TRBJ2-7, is ETGVTQSPTHLIKTRGQQVTLRCSSQSGHNTVSWYQQALGQGPQFIFQYYREEENGRGNFPPRFSGLQFPNYSSELNVNALELDDSALYLCASSLRGVSYEQYFGPGTRLTVT.

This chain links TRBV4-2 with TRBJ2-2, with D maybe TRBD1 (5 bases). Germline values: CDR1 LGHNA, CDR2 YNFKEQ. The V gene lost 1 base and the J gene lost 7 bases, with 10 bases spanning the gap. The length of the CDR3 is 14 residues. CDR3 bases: TGTGCCAGCAGCCAAGTTAAGGGGATCGGGGAGCTGTTTTTT. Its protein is CASSQVKGIGELFF.

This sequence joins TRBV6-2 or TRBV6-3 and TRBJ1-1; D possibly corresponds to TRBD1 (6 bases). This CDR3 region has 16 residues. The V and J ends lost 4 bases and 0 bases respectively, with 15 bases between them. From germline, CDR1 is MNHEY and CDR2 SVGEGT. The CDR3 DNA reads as TGTGCCAGCAGTTTAGGACAGACTCACATGAACACTGAAGCTTTCTTT. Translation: CASSLGQTHMNTEAFF.